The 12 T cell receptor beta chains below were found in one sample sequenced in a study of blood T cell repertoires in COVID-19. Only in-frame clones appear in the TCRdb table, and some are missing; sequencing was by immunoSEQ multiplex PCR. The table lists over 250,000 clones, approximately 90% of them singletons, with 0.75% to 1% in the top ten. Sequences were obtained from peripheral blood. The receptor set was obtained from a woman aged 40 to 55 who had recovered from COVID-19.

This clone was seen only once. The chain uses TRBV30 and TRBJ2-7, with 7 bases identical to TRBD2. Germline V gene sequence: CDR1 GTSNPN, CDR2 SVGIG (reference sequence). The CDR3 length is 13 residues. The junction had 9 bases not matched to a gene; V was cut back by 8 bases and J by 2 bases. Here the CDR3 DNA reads TGTGCCGGATGGGCGGGGGTCCCCTACGAGCAGTACTTC. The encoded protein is CAGWAGVPYEQYF.

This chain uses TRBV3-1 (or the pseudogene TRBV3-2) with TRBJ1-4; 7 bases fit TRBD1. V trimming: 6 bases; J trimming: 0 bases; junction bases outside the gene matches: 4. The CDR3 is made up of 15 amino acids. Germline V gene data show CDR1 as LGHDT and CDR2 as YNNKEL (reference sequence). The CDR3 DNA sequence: TGTGCCAGCAGGGAACAGGGGACAACTAATGAAAAACTGTTTTTT. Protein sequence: CASREQGTTNEKLFF.

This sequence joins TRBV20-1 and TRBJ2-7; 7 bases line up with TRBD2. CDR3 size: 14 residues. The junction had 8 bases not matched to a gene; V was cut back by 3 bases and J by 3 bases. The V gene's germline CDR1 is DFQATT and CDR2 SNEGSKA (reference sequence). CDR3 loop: CSASPLAEGYEQYV. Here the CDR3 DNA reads TGCAGTGCTAGTCCCCTAGCGGAGGGCTACGAGCAGTACGTC.

The CDR3: CASSPGQTAHKAFF. For the CDR3, the DNA is TGTGCCAGCAGCCCCGGACAGACTGCCCACAAAGCTTTCTTT. The chain couples TRBV7-2 to TRBJ1-1; tentative D call: TRBD1 (6 bases). Germline V gene lookup returns CDR1 SGHTA and CDR2 FQGNSA. V was trimmed by 5 bases and J by 9 bases, leaving 19 bases between them. The CDR3 contains 14 residues. The full variable domain, its missing parts supplied by reference TRBV7-2 and TRBJ1-1, is GAGVSQSPSNKVTEKGKDVELRCDPISGHTALYWYRQSLGQGLEFLIYFQGNSAPDKSGLPSDRFSAERTGGSVSTLTIQRTQQEDSAVYLCASSPGQTAHKAFFGQGTRLTVV.

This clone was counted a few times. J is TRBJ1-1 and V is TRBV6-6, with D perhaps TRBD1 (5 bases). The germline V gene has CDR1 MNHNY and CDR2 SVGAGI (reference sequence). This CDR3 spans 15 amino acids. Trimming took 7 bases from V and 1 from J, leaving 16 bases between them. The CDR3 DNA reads TGTGCCAGCACCATTACGGCGGGGGAGAACACTGAAGCTTTCTTT. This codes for CASTITAGENTEAFF.

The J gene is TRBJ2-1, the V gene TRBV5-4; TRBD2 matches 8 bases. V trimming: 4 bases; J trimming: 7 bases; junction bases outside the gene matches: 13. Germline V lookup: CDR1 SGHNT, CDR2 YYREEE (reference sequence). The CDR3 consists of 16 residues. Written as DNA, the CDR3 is TGTGCCAGCAGCCCGGGGGGTGGGACTAGAGAAAATGAGCAGTTCTTC. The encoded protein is CASSPGGGTRENEQFF.

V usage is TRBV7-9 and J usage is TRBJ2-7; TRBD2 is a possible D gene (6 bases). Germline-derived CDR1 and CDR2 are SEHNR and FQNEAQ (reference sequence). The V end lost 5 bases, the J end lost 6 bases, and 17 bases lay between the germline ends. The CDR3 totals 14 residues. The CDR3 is CASSLGGMGTEQYF. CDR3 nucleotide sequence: TGTGCCAGCAGCCTCGGGGGTATGGGGACCGAGCAGTACTTC.

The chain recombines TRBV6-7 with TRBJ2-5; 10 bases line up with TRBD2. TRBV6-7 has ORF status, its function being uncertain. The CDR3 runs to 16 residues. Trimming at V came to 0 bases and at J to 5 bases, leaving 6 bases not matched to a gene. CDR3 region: CASSYSKREGHETQYF. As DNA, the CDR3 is TGTGCCAGCAGTTACTCGAAGCGGGAGGGCCACGAGACCCAGTACTTC.

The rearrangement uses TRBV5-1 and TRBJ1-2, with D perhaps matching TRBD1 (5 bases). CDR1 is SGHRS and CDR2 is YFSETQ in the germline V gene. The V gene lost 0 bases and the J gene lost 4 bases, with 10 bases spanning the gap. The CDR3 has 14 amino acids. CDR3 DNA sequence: TGCGCCAGCAGCTTGGCCCTAGGGGCCTATGGCTACACCTTC. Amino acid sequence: CASSLALGAYGYTF.

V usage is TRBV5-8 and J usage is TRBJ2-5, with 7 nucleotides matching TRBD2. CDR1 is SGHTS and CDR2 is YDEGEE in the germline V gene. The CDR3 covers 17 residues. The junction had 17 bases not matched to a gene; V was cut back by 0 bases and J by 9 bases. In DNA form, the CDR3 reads TGTGCCAGCAGCTTGGCGGCCCGGGACTACGGCCCGGGGGCCCAGTACTTC. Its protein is CASSLAARDYGPGAQYF.

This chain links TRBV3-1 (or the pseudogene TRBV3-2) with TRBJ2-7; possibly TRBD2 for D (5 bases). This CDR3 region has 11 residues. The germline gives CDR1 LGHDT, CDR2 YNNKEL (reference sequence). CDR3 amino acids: CAVGRNYEQYF. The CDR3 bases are TGTGCAGTGGGGAGAAACTACGAGCAGTACTTC.

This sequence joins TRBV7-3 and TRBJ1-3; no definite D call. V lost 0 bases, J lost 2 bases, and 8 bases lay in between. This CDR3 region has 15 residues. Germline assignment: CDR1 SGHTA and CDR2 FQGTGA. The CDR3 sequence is CASSLTSRAGNTIYF. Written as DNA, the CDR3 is TGTGCCAGCAGCTTAACGTCCCGGGCTGGAAACACCATATATTTT.